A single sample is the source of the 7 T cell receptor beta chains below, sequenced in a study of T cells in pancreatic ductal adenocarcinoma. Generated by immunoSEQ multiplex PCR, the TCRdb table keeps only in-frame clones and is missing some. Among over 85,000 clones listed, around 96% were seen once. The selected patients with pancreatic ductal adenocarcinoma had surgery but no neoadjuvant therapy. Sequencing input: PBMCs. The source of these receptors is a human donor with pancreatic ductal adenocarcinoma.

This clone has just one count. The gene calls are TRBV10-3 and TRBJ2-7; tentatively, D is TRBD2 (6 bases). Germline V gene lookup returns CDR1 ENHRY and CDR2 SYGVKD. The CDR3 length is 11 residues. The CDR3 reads CAGGGIYEQYF. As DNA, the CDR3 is TGTGCGGGTGGGGGGATCTACGAGCAGTACTTC.

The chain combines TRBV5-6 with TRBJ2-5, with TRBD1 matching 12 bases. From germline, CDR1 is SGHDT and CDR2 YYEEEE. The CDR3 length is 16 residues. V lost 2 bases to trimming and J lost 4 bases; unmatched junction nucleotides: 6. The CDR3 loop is CASSLPGQGAGETQYF. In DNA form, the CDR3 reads TGTGCCAGCAGCTTACCGGGACAGGGGGCTGGAGAGACCCAGTACTTC.

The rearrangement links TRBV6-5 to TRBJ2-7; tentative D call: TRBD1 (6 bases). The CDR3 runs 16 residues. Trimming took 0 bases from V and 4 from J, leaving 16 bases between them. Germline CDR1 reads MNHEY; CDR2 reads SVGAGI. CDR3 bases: TGTGCCAGCAGTTACTCGCCGCCAGGGGCAGGGTACGAGCAGTACTTC. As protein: CASSYSPPGAGYEQYF.

CDR3 in amino acids: CASSPSRDSYEQYF. The CDR3 nucleotides read TGTGCCAGCTCACCGTCCCGGGACAGTTACGAGCAGTACTTC. The V call is TRBV18, the J call TRBJ2-7; TRBD1 matches 7 bases. This CDR3 region has 14 residues. Germline V gene lookup returns CDR1 KGHSH and CDR2 LQKENI. The V and J ends lost 3 bases and 4 bases, in that order; junction bases with no gene match: 6.

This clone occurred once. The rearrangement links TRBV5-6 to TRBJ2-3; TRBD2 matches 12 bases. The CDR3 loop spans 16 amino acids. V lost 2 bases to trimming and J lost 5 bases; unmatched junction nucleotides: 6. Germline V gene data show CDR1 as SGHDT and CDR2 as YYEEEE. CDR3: CASSLRLAGVGDTQYF. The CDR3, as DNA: TGTGCCAGCAGCTTAAGACTAGCGGGAGTGGGAGATACGCAGTATTTT. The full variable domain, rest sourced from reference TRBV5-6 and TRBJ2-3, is DAGVTQSPTHLIKTRGQQVTLRCSPKSGHDTVSWYQQALGQGPQFIFQYYEEEERQRGNFPDRFSGHQFPNYSSELNVNALLLGDSALYLCASSLRLAGVGDTQYFGPGTRLTVL.

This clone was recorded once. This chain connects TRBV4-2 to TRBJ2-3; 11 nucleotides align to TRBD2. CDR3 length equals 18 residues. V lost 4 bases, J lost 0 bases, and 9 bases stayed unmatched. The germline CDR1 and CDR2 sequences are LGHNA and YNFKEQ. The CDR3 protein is CASSPRASGGTSTDTQYF. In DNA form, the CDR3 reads TGTGCCAGCAGCCCGAGGGCTAGCGGGGGGACTAGCACAGATACGCAGTATTTT.

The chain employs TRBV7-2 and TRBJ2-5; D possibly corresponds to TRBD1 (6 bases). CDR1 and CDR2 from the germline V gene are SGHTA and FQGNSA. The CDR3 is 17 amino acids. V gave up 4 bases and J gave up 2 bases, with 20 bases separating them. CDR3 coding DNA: TGTGCCAGCAGCTACACTTGGCCGGGACAACAACAAGAGACCCAGTACTTC. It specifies CASSYTWPGQQQETQYF.